The T cell receptor beta chain described here comes from a study of graft-versus-host responses after intestinal transplantation. The repertoire was sequenced with immunoSEQ multiplex PCR; TCRdb's copy has only in-frame clones and lacks some. The sample records about 97,000 clones, 75% to 95% being singletons. V shed 8 bases, J shed 0 bases, and the junction held 7 bases outside the gene matches. In germline, CDR1 is MRHNA, CDR2 SNTAGT. This CDR3 region has 15 residues. Regarding this clone: Antigen specificity is unknown.

Study outcomes and limitations: Among recipient marrow samples, GvH clones were found; some appeared first in ileum or blood.

Specimen: PBMCs, collected just under 460 days after intestinal transplant. The chain recombines TRBV6-4 with TRBJ2-1, with 7 bases aligning to TRBD2. This clonotype was obtained from a human patient who received an intestinal transplant, so some T cells may come from the graft donor. The CDR3 protein is CASGFGGSSYNEQFF. The CDR3 DNA reads TGTGCCAGCGGATTCGGGGGGAGCTCCTACAATGAGCAGTTCTTC.